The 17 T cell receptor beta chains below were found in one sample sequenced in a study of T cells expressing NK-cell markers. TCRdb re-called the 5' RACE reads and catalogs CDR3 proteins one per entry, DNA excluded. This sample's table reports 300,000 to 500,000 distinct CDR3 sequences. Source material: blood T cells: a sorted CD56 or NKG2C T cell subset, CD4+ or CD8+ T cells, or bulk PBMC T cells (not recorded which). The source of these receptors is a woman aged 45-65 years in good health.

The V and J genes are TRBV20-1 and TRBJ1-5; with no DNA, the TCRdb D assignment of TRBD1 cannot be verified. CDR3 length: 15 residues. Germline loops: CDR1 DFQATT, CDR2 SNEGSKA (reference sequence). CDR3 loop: CSARGGQGSNQPQHF.

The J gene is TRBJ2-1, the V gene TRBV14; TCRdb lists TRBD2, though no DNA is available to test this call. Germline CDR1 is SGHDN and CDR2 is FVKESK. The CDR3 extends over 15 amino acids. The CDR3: CASSQESGTDNEQFF.

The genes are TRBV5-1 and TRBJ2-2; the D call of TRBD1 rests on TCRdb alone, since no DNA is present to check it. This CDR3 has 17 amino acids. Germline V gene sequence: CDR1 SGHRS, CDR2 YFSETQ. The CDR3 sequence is CASSHFSPGGGTGELFF.

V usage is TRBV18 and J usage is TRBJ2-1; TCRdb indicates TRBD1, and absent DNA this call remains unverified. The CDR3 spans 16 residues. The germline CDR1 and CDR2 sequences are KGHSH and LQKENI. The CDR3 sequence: CASSPPGRDPHNEQFF.

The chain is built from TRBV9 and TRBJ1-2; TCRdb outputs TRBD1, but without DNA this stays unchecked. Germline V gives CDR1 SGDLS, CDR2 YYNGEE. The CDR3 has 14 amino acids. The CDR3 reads CASSTGTGYYGYTF.

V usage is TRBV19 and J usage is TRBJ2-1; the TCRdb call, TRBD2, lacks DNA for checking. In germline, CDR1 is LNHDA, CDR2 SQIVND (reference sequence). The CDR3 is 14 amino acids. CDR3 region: CASGTRQPYNEQFF.

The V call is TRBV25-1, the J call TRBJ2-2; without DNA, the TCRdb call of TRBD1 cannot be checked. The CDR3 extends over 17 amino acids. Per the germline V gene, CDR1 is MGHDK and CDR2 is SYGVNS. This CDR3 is CASSERGTGTGAGELFF.

The CDR3 loop is CASSKVSYEQYF. The chain has TRBV7-8 and TRBJ2-7. The CDR3 totals 12 residues. CDR1 and CDR2 (germline): SGHVS, FQNEAQ.

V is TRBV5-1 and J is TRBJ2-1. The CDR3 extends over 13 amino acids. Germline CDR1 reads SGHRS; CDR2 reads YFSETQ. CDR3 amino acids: CASRFVADNEQFF.

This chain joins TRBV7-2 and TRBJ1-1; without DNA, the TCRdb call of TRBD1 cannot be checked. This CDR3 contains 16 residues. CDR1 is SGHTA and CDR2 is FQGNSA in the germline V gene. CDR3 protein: CASSPRVGGQNTEAFF.

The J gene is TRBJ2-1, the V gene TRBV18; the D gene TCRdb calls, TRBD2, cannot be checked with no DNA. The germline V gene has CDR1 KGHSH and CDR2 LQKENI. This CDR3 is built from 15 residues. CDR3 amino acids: CASSPPTSGLNEQFF.

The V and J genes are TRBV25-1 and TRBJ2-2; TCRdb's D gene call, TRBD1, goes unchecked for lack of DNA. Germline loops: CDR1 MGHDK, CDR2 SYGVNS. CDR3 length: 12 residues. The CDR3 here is CASSRGPGELFF.

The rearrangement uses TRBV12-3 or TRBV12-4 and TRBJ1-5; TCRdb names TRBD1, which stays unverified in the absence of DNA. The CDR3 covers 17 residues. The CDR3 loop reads CASSSWGPQGSNQPQHF.

This chain's CDR3 is CASRPDLVTEAFF. The gene calls are TRBV5-1 and TRBJ1-1. Germline values: CDR1 SGHRS, CDR2 YFSETQ. The CDR3 is 13 residues long.

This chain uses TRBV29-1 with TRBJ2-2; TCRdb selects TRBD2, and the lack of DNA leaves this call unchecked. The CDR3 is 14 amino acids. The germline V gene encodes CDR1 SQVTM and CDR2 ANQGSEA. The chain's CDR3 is CSALGTSVAGELFF.

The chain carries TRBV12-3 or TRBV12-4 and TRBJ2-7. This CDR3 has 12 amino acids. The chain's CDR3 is CASSSSGSEQYF.

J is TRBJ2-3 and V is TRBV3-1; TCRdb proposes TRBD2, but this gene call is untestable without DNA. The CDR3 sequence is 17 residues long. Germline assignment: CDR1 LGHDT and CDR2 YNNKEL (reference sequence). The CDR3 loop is CASSDGEAANPTDTQYF.